Given below is one TCR beta chain in context. The data were obtained in a study of T cell responses to AZD1222 COVID-19 vaccine. Assay used: immunoSEQ multiplex PCR; TCRdb lists only in-frame clones, some missing. The table includes more than 80,000 clones, around 90% detected once. This clonotype was sampled from an adult in good health. Material: peripheral blood, obtained on day 0 of MenACWY control vaccination.

CDR3 DNA: TGTGCCAGCAGTATCTCTGGGGCCAACGTCCTGACTTTC. Its protein is CASSISGANVLTF. This sequence joins TRBV6-6 and TRBJ2-6; D unclear. V was trimmed by 5 bases and J by 0 bases, leaving 2 bases between them. CDR1 is MNHNY and CDR2 is SVGAGI in the germline V gene (reference sequence). CDR3 length: 13 residues.